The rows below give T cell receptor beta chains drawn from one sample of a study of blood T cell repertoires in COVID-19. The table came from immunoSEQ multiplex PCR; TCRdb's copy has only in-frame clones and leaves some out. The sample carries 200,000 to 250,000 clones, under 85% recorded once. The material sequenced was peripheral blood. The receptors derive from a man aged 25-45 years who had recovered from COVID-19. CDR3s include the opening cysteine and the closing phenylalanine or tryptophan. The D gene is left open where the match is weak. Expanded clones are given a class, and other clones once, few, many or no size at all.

DNA: TGCGCCAGCAGCTTCCAGGGGGGACTCCCCTACAATGAGCAGTTCTTC
CDR3: CASSFQGGLPYNEQFF
D: .
length: 16
V: TRBV5-1
J: TRBJ2-1
size: .

DNA: TGTGCCAGCAGCCCATACCGGGACAGGGGAGGGAAGACCCAGTACTTC
CDR3: CASSPYRDRGGKTQYF
D: TRBD1
length: 16
V: TRBV28
J: TRBJ2-5
size: .

DNA: TGTGCCAGCAGTTACTCGAGAGGGGGGGCGTGGTATACGCAGTATTTT
CDR3: CASSYSRGGAWYTQYF
D: .
length: 16
V: TRBV6-2/TRBV6-3
J: TRBJ2-3
size: .

DNA: TGTGCCAGTAGGGGGGACAGGTCTCGCGCGTCCTATAATTCACCCCTCCACTTT
CDR3: CASRGDRSRASYNSPLHF
D: TRBD1
length: 18
V: TRBV19
J: TRBJ1-6
size: .

DNA: TGTGCCAGCAGGGCTGGCTCACCCCTCCACTTT
CDR3: CASRAGSPLHF
D: .
length: 11
V: TRBV6-5
J: TRBJ1-6
size: few

DNA: TGTGCCAGCAGCCAAGACCAGGGGGCTACTGGGGCCAACGTCCTGACTTTC
CDR3: CASSQDQGATGANVLTF
D: TRBD1
length: 17
V: TRBV3-1/TRBV3-2
J: TRBJ2-6
size: few

DNA: TGTGCCAGCAGCCGCGCGGCAGTTGGAAACACCATATATTTT
CDR3: CASSRAAVGNTIYF
D: .
length: 14
V: TRBV27
J: TRBJ1-3
size: .

DNA: TGCGCCAGCAGCCCCCCGGGGAGGCAAGAGACCCAGTACTTC
CDR3: CASSPPGRQETQYF
D: .
length: 14
V: TRBV5-1
J: TRBJ2-5
size: .

DNA: TGCGCCAGCAGCCAAGGCCAGTTAGAGACCCAGTACTTC
CDR3: CASSQGQLETQYF
D: .
length: 13
V: TRBV4-1
J: TRBJ2-5
size: .

DNA: TGTGCCAGCAGCTTGGACAGGGCCTACGAGCAGTACTTC
CDR3: CASSLDRAYEQYF
D: TRBD1
length: 13
V: TRBV7-8
J: TRBJ2-7
size: many

DNA: TGTGCCAGCAGGATGGGGCAGAAAGAGACCCAGTACTTC
CDR3: CASRMGQKETQYF
D: .
length: 13
V: TRBV6-5
J: TRBJ2-5
size: once

DNA: TGTGCCAGCAGTGTTGGACAGATCTATGGCTACACCTTC
CDR3: CASSVGQIYGYTF
D: .
length: 13
V: TRBV2
J: TRBJ1-2
size: .

DNA: TGTGCTAGTGGTTTGGTACCAGGGGTAGACGAGCAGTACTTC
CDR3: CASGLVPGVDEQYF
D: .
length: 14
V: TRBV12-5
J: TRBJ2-7
size: .

DNA: TGTGCCGGCAGTTTAAGCGGGACGTTTGGCTACACCTTC
CDR3: CAGSLSGTFGYTF
D: .
length: 13
V: TRBV28
J: TRBJ1-2
size: .

DNA: TGCGCCAGCAGCCTATGGGCAGGGGCTAACTATGGCTACACCTTC
CDR3: CASSLWAGANYGYTF
D: .
length: 15
V: TRBV4-1
J: TRBJ1-2
size: many

DNA: TGTGCCAGCAGCCAAGATGAAGGGGTCGCTGAAGCTTTCTTT
CDR3: CASSQDEGVAEAFF
D: .
length: 14
V: TRBV3-1/TRBV3-2
J: TRBJ1-1
size: .

DNA: TGCGCCAGCAGGACTAGCGGGGGGGGCACCGGGGAGCTGTTTTTT
CDR3: CASRTSGGGTGELFF
D: TRBD2
length: 15
V: TRBV10-2
J: TRBJ2-2
size: .